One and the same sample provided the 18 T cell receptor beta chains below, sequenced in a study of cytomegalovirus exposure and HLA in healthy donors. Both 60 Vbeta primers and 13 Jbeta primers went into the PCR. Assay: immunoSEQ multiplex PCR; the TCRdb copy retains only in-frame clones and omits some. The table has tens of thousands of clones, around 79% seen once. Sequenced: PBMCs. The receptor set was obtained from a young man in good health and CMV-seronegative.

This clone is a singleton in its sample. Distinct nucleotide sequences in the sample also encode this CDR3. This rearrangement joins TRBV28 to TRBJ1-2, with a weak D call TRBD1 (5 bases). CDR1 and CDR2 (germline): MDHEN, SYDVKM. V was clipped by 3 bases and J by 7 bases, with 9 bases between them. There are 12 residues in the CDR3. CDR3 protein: CASSLKGIGYTF. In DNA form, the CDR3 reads TGTGCCAGCAGTTTGAAGGGGATTGGCTACACCTTC.

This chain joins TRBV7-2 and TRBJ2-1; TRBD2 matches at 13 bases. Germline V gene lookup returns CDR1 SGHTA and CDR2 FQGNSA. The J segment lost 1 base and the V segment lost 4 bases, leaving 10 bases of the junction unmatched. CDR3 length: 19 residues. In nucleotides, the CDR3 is TGTGCCAGCAGCTCAGGGGGACTAGCGGGGCGCCTTTCCTACAATGAGCAGTTCTTC. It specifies CASSSGGLAGRLSYNEQFF.

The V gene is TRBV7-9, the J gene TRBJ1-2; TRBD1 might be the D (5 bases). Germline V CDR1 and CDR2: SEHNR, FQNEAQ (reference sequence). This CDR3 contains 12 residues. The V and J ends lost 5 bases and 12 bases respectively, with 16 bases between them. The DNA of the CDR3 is TGTGCCAGCAGCACCAGGGAAGAAGGGGACACCTTC. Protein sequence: CASSTREEGDTF.

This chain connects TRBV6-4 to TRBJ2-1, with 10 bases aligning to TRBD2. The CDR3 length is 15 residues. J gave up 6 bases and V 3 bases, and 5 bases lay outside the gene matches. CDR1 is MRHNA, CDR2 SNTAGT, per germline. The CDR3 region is CASSELAGGANEQFF. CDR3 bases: TGTGCCAGCAGTGAATTAGCGGGGGGTGCCAATGAGCAGTTCTTC.

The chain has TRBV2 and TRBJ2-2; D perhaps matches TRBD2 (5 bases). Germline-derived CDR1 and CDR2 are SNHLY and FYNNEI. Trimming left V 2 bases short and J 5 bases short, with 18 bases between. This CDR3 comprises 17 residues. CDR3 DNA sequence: TGTGCCAGCAGTGAAAGTCTAGCAGCCCTCATGACCGGGGAGCTGTTTTTT. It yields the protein CASSESLAALMTGELFF. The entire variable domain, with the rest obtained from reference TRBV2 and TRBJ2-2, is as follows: EPEVTQTPSHQVTQMGQEVILRCVPISNHLYFYWYRQILGQKVEFLVSFYNNEISEKSEIFDDQFSVERPDGSNFTLKIRSTKLEDSAMYFCASSESLAALMTGELFFGEGSRLTVL.

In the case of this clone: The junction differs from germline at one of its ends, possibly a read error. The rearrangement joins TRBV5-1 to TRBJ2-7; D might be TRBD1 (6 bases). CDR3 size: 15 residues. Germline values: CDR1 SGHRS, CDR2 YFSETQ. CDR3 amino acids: CASSLASGQPYEQYF. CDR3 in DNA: TGCGCCAGCAGTTTGGCCTCCGGACAGCCCTACGAGCAGTACTTC.

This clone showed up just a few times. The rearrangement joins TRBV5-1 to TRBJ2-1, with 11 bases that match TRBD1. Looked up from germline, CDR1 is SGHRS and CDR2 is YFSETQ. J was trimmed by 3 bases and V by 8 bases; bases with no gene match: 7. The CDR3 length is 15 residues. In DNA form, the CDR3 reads TGCGCCAGTAGCGATGGGACAGGGGGCTACAATGAGCAGTTCTTC. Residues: CASSDGTGGYNEQFF.

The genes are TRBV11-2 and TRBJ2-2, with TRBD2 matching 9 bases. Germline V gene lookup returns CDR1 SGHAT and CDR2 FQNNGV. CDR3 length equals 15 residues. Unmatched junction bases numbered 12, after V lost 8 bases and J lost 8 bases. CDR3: CASHFGLAGRGELFF. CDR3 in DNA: TGTGCCAGCCATTTCGGTCTAGCGGGACGAGGGGAGCTGTTTTTT.

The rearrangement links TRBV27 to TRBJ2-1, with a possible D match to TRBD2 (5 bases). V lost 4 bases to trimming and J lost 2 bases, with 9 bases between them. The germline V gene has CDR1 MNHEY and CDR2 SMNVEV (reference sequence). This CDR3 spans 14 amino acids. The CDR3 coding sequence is TGTGCCAGCAGTTCTCGGGGAACCTACAATGAGCAGTTCTTC. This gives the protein CASSSRGTYNEQFF.

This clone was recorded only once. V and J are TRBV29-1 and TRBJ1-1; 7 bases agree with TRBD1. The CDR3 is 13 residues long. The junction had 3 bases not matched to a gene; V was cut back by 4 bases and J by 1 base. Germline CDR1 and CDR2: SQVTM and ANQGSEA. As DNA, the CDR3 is TGCAGCGTTGGAGGGGGCGAGAACACTGAAGCTTTCTTT. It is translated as CSVGGGENTEAFF.

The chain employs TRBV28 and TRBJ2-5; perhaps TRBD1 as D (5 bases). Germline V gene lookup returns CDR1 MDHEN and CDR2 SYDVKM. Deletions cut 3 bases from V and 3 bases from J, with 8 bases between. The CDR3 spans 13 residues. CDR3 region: CASSFSGKETQYF. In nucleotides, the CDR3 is TGTGCCAGCAGTTTTTCAGGGAAAGAGACCCAGTACTTC.

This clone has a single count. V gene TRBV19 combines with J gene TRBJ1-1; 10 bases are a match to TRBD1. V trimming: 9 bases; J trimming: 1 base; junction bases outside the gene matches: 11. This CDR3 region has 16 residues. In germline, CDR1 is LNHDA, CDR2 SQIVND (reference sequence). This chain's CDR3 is CASRPGQGLGNTEAFF. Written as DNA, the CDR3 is TGTGCCAGCAGACCGGGACAGGGGTTGGGGAACACTGAAGCTTTCTTT.

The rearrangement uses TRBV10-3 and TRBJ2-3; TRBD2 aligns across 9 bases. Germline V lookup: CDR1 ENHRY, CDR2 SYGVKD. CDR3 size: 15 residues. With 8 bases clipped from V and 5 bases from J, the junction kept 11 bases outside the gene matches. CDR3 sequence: CAIGSAGGHGDTQYF. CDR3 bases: TGTGCCATCGGGTCCGCGGGGGGGCATGGAGATACGCAGTATTTT.

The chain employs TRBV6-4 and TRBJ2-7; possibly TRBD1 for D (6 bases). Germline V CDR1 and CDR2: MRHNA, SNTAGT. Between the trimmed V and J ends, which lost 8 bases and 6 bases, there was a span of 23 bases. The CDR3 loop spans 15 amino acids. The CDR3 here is CASAGSSRGNGEQYF. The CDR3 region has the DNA TGTGCCAGCGCAGGATCGTCCAGGGGAAATGGCGAGCAGTACTTC.

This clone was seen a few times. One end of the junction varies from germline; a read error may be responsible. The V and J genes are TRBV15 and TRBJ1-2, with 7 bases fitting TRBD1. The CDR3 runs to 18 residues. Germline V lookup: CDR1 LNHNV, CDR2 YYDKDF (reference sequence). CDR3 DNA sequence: TGTGCCACCAGCAGAGATCCACCAGGGGGTTGGGGTATTTTTGGCTACCCCTTC. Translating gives CATSRDPPGGWGIFGYPF.

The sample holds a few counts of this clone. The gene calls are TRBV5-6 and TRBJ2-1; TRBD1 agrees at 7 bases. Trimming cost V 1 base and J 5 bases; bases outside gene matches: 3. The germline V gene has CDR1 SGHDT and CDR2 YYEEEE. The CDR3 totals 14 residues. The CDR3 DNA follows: TGTGCCAGCAGCTTGACGGGACAGCACAATGAGCAGTTCTTC. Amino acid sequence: CASSLTGQHNEQFF.

This chain's CDR3 is CASSQTTGLRGYGYTF. CDR3 bases: TGTGCCAGCAGCCAAACGACAGGGCTAAGAGGCTATGGCTACACCTTC. The chain couples TRBV28 to TRBJ1-2; TRBD1 agrees at 7 bases. The CDR3 length is 16 residues. Germline values: CDR1 MDHEN, CDR2 SYDVKM. V was clipped by 6 bases and J by 4 bases; unmatched bases: 14.

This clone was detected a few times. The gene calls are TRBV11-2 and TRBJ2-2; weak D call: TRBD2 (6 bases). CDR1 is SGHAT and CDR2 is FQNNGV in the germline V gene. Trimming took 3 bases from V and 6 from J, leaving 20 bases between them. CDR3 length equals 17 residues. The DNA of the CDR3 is TGTGCCAGCAGCTTCGCGACACTCCGAGGGGAGGCCGGGGAGCTGTTTTTT. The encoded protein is CASSFATLRGEAGELFF.